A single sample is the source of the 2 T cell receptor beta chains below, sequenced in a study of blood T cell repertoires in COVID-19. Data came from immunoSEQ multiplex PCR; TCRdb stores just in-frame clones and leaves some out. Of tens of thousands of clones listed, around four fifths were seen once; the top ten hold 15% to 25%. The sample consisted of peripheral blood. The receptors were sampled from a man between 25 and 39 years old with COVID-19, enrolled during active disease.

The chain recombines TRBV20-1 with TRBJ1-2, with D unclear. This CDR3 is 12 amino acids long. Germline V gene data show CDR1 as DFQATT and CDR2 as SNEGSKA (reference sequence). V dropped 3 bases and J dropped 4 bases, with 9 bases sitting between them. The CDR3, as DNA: TGCAGTGCTAGTGTACAAACCTATGGCTACACCTTC. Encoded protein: CSASVQTYGYTF.

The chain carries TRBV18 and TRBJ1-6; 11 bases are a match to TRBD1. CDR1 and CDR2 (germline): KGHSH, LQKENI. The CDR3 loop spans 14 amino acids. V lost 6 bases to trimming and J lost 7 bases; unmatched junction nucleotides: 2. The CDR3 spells CASSRDRGNSPLHF. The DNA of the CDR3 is TGTGCCAGCTCGCGGGACAGGGGGAATTCACCCCTCCACTTT.